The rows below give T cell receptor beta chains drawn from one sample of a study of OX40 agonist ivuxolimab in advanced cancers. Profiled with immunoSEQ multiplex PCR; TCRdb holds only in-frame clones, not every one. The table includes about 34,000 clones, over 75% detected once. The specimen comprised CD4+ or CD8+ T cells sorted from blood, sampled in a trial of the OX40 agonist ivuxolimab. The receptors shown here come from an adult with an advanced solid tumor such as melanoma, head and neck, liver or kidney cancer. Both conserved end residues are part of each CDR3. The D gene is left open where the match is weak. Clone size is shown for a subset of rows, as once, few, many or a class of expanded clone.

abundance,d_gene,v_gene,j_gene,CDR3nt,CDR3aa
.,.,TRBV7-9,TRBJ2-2,TGTGCCAGCAGCTTAATAGCGAGAGACACCGGGGAGCTGTTTTTT,CASSLIARDTGELFF
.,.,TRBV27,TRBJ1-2,TGTGCCAGCAGCCGAGGGAGCTCTCGCAGCTATGGCTACACCTTC,CASSRGSSRSYGYTF
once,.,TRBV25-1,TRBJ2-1,TGTGCCAGCCGGTTCGTCCAGAACAATGAGCAGTTCTTC,CASRFVQNNEQFF
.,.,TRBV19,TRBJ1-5,TGTGCCAGTAGTATTTATCGAACAGGGATTCAGCCCCAGCATTTT,CASSIYRTGIQPQHF
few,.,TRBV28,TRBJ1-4,TGTGCCAGCAGTTCACCGGGTGAAAAACTGTTTTTT,CASSSPGEKLFF
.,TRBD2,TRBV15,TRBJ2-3,TGTGCCACCAGCAGACGCGGGGGTACTAGCACAGATACGCAGTATTTT,CATSRRGGTSTDTQYF
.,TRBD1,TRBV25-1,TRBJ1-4,TGTGCCACCCAGGTGGACAGGGGTGCAACTAATGAAAAACTGTTTTTT,CATQVDRGATNEKLFF
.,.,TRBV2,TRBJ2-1,TGTGCCAGCAGTGGGGAGACCTTCAATGAGCAGTTCTTC,CASSGETFNEQFF
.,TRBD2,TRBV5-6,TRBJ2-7,TGTGCCAGCAGCTTCGTAGCGGGGTCTTACGAGCAGTACTTC,CASSFVAGSYEQYF
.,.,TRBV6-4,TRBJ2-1,TGTGCCAGCAGTGATCTGGTTGAGCAGTTCTTC,CASSDLVEQFF
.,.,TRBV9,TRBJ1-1,TGTGCCAGCAGCGGTTCACAGGGCTACACTGAAGCTTTCTTT,CASSGSQGYTEAFF
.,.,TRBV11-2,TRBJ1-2,TGTGCCAGCAGCTTAGGCAGGGATGGCTACACCTTC,CASSLGRDGYTF
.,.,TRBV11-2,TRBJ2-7,TGTGCCAGCAGCTTAAGCTTGGGAGACTACGAGCAGTACTTC,CASSLSLGDYEQYF
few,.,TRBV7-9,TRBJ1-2,TGTGCCAGCAGCTTCCTGTCTGGGGGTAGAGCTAACTATGGCTACACCTTC,CASSFLSGGRANYGYTF
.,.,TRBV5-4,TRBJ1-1,TGTGCCAGCGCGACCGAAGGACGGTCTAAAGGGAACACTGAAGCTTTCTTT,CASATEGRSKGNTEAFF
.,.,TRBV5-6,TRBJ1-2,TGTGCCAGCAGCTTGGCTGGAGGGGTCAGTAGCTACACCTTC,CASSLAGGVSSYTF
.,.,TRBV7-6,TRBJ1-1,TGTGCCAGCAGCTTAACAATGAACACTGAAGCTTTCTTT,CASSLTMNTEAFF
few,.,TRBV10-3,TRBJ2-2,TGTGCCATCAGTGACGACACCGGGGAGCTGTTTTTT,CAISDDTGELFF
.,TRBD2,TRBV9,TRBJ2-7,TGTGCCAGCAGCGTAGGGGAGGGACCCTACGAGCAGTACTTC,CASSVGEGPYEQYF
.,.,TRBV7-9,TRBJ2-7,TGTGCCAGCAGCTTAGCTAGTGGGACTGGCAACTACGAGCAGTACTTC,CASSLASGTGNYEQYF
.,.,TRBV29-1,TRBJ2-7,TGCAGCGTTGAAAATGAGGGCTACTACGAGCAGTACTTC,CSVENEGYYEQYF
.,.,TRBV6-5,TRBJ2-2,TGTGCCAGCACGAGACGGGCGAACACCGGGGAGCTGTTTTTT,CASTRRANTGELFF
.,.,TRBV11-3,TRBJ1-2,TGTGCCAGCAGCTGCGTCTACAGGGAATTCTATGGCTACACCTTC,CASSCVYREFYGYTF
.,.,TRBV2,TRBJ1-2,TGTGCCAGCAGTGGCGATCTCCCAGGGGCATTTGGCTACACCTTC,CASSGDLPGAFGYTF
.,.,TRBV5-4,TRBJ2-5,TGTGCCAGCAGCTTGTATGAAGAGACCCAGTACTTC,CASSLYEETQYF
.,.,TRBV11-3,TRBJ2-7,TGTGCCAGCAGCTTAGGGACAGTCCACGAGCAGTACTTC,CASSLGTVHEQYF
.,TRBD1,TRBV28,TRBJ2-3,TGTGCCAGCAGTTTGGGACAGGGATACACAGATACGCAGTATTTT,CASSLGQGYTDTQYF
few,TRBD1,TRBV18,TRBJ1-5,TGTGCCAGCTCACCGGACAGGGGGGGCAATCAGCCCCAGCATTTT,CASSPDRGGNQPQHF
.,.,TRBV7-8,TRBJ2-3,TGTGCCAGCAGCCGTGGACGGGGGATTCCAGATACGCAGTATTTT,CASSRGRGIPDTQYF
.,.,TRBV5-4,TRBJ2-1,TGTGCCAGCAGCTTGTCAGGGTACTACAATGAGCAGTTCTTC,CASSLSGYYNEQFF
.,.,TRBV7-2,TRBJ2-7,TGTGCCAGCAGCTTTACAGGGTTGGAGCAGTACTTC,CASSFTGLEQYF
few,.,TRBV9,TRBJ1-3,TGTGCCAGCAGCGTAGGGTTCCAAAACACCATATATTTT,CASSVGFQNTIYF
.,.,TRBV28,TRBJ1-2,TGTGCCAGCAGTTTATCGGAGATTTATGGCTACACCTTC,CASSLSEIYGYTF
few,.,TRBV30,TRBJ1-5,TGTGCCTGGTTTGGGACGAAGGCATATAGCAATCAGCCCCAGCATTTT,CAWFGTKAYSNQPQHF
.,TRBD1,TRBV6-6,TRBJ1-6,TGTGCCAGCAATTCAGGGGGGTATAATTCACCCCTCCACTTT,CASNSGGYNSPLHF
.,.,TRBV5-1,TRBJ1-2,TGCGCCAGCAGCTTGGTTGGGTCGGCCTATGGCTACACCTTC,CASSLVGSAYGYTF
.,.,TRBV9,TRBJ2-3,TGTGCCAGCAGCGGGCACAAAGGACCCACCACAGATACGCAGTATTTT,CASSGHKGPTTDTQYF
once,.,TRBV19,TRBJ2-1,TGTGCCAGTAGTATAGGGGGGAATGAGCAGTTCTTC,CASSIGGNEQFF
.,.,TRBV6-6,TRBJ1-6,TGTGCCAGCAGTTCACAGGTTATCCCCGCATCACCCCTCCACTTT,CASSSQVIPASPLHF
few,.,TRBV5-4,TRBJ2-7,TGTGCCAGCAGCTTGCCGGCCAGGACTCAATACGAGCAGTACTTC,CASSLPARTQYEQYF
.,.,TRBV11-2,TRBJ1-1,TGTGCCAGCAGCTTAGGTAGGGCTGAAGCTTTCTTT,CASSLGRAEAFF
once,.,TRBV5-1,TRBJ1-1,TGCGCCAGCAGCTTGCCGGAAGAACACACTGAAGCTTTCTTT,CASSLPEEHTEAFF
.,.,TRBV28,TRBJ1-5,TGTGCCAGCAGTTTTGGGACTAAAGCGAGCAATCAGCCCCAGCATTTT,CASSFGTKASNQPQHF
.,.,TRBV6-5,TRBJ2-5,TGTGCCAGCAGTCGACGGACCCAGGGGGAGACCCAGTACTTC,CASSRRTQGETQYF
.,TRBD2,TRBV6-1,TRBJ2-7,TGTGCCAGCAGCCTAGCGGGGGATACGGGAGAGCAGTACTTC,CASSLAGDTGEQYF
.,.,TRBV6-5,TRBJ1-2,TGTGCCAGCAGTTACGCGGCCTCAAACTATGGCTACACCTTC,CASSYAASNYGYTF